Given below is one T cell receptor beta chain in context. As yet, its antigen is unknown. The sample originates from a study of cytomegalovirus exposure and HLA in healthy donors. A multiplex PCR was run with 60 Vbeta primers and 13 Jbeta primers. The method was immunoSEQ multiplex PCR; TCRdb's version includes in-frame clones alone and lacks a portion of them. The sample consists of just over 150,000 clones, 80% of them appearing once. Findings and caveats of the study: Common viral pathogens (according to a later analysis) appeared linked to several of the most significant clusters.

This receptor was obtained from a male donor in good health and CMV-seropositive. Sequences were obtained from PBMCs.

The CDR3 nucleotides read TGTGCCAGCAGCTTGGGACTAGCGTACCCCTACGAGCAGTACTTC. This translates into CASSLGLAYPYEQYF. The genes are TRBV5-8 and TRBJ2-7; 8 nucleotides match TRBD2. J was trimmed by 2 bases and V by 0 bases; bases with no gene match: 4. From germline, CDR1 is SGHTS and CDR2 YDEGEE. This CDR3 is built from 15 residues.